A selection of T cell receptor beta chains follows, all from one sample in a study of radiotherapy plus CTLA-4 blockade in lung cancer. Only in-frame clones appear in the TCRdb table, and some are missing; sequencing was by immunoSEQ multiplex PCR. The sample lists about 62,000 clones; around 77% were seen once. The sequencing here drew on peripheral blood, taken from a patient treated with radiotherapy plus ipilimumab. The receptor source for this set is a human donor with non-small cell lung cancer who had a complete response to radiotherapy plus ipilimumab. Each CDR3 is given with its conserved first and last residue. The order of the fields is clone size, D gene, V gene, CDR3 length, J gene, CDR3 DNA, CDR3 protein. D genes are given only for firm matches. Clone size appears in some rows only: once, few, many, or a class for an expanded clone.

.	.	TRBV2	13	TRBJ2-1	TGTGTCGAGACTCAGGGTTTCGCCAATGAGCAGTTCTTC	CVETQGFANEQFF
.	TRBD1	TRBV7-9	14	TRBJ1-6	TGTGCCAGCTGTGGGGACAGGGGAAATTCACCCCTCCACTTT	CASCGDRGNSPLHF
few	.	TRBV19	13	TRBJ1-1	TGTGCCAGTAGTGCCACAGCGAACACTGAAGCTTTCTTT	CASSATANTEAFF
.	.	TRBV21-1	15	TRBJ2-2	TGTGCCAGCAGCAAAGAGCGGGGACGTGGCGGGGAGCTGTTTTTT	CASSKERGRGGELFF
.	.	TRBV5-1	16	TRBJ2-2	TGCGCCAGCAGCTTGTTGCGGAACGCGAACACCGGGGAGCTGTTTTTT	CASSLLRNANTGELFF
.	TRBD2	TRBV7-6	16	TRBJ2-7	TGTGCCAGCAGCTTAGCAGCTAGCGGGAGCGCCTACGAGCAGTACTTC	CASSLAASGSAYEQYF
.	TRBD1	TRBV14	16	TRBJ2-2	TGTGCCAGCAGCCGCCAGACAGGGGCGAACACCGGGGAGCTGTTTTTT	CASSRQTGANTGELFF
.	TRBD1	TRBV30	12	TRBJ2-5	TGTGCCTGGAGTCCAGGGGGAGAGACCCAGTACTTC	CAWSPGGETQYF
.	.	TRBV4-3	13	TRBJ2-2	TGCGCCAGCAGCCAAGCGGGGTACGGGGAGCTGTTTTTT	CASSQAGYGELFF
once	TRBD1	TRBV7-6	13	TRBJ2-7	TGTGCCAGCAGCTTGGACAGGGGTTACGAGCAGTACTTC	CASSLDRGYEQYF
.	.	TRBV7-9	10	TRBJ2-1	TGTGCCAGCACCGGCAATGAGCAGTTCTTC	CASTGNEQFF
.	TRBD2	TRBV29-1	15	TRBJ2-5	TGCAGCGTTGAGGTGTCGGGCGGGGAGGGAGAGACCCAGTACTTC	CSVEVSGGEGETQYF
.	TRBD1	TRBV6-1	15	TRBJ1-2	TGTGCCAGCAGCAATACCGGGACAGGGTTTCGAGGCTACACCTTC	CASSNTGTGFRGYTF
once	.	TRBV11-2	17	TRBJ1-2	TGTGCCAGCAGCTTAGGGCGGCGCAGGTCAGGGAACTATGGCTACACCTTC	CASSLGRRRSGNYGYTF
.	.	TRBV5-6	14	TRBJ2-3	TGTGCCAGCAGCTTCGCCAGGGGCACAGATACGCAGTATTTT	CASSFARGTDTQYF
.	.	TRBV29-1	13	TRBJ2-7	TGCAGCGTTGGGCGGGGGACAACCTACGAGCAGTACTTC	CSVGRGTTYEQYF
.	TRBD2	TRBV7-9	14	TRBJ2-5	TGTGCCAGCAGCCGACTAGCGGGGGGGGAGACCCAGTACTTC	CASSRLAGGETQYF
.	TRBD2	TRBV7-9	18	TRBJ2-3	TGTGCCAGCAGCTTATTTGGGACTAGCGGGAGGGCTTCAGATACGCAGTATTTT	CASSLFGTSGRASDTQYF
.	TRBD2	TRBV5-4	16	TRBJ2-2	TGTGCCAGCAGCAACAGACTAGCGGGCCCCACCGGGGAGCTGTTTTTT	CASSNRLAGPTGELFF
.	.	TRBV6-1	14	TRBJ2-7	TGTGCCAGCAGTGTAGGGGGGGGCGACTACGAGCAGTACTTC	CASSVGGGDYEQYF
.	TRBD1	TRBV6-5	12	TRBJ1-6	TGTGCCAGCAGCGCGACAGGGTTAACCCTCCACTTT	CASSATGLTLHF
.	TRBD2	TRBV5-1	16	TRBJ2-7	TGCGCCAGCAGCTTCGGCGGGGGGGGCCCCAGCTACGAGCAGTACTTC	CASSFGGGGPSYEQYF
.	TRBD1	TRBV14	16	TRBJ2-1	TGTGCCAGCAGTGGATGGGACAGGGGGCCTAATAATGAGCAGTTCTTC	CASSGWDRGPNNEQFF
.	.	TRBV5-1	14	TRBJ1-1	TGCGCCAGCAGCTTGGCGACACAGAACACTGAAGCTTTCTTT	CASSLATQNTEAFF
.	TRBD2	TRBV6-5	15	TRBJ2-1	TGTGCCAGCAGTGCGGGACTAGCGGTCTACAATGAGCAGTTCTTC	CASSAGLAVYNEQFF
.	.	TRBV7-2	15	TRBJ1-4	TGTGCCAGCAGCTTACGGCAGGGAACTAATGAAAAACTGTTTTTT	CASSLRQGTNEKLFF
.	.	TRBV18	11	TRBJ2-5	TGTGCCAGCTCACCTCAGGAGACCCAGTACTTC	CASSPQETQYF
.	.	TRBV5-1	15	TRBJ1-3	TGCGCCAGCAGCTTGGCCACCGAAGCCGGAAACACCATATATTTT	CASSLATEAGNTIYF
.	TRBD2	TRBV6-6	16	TRBJ2-1	TGTGCCAGCAGTATGGGACTAGCGGGAGGGCCATATGAGCAGTTCTTC	CASSMGLAGGPYEQFF
few	.	TRBV4-1	15	TRBJ1-5	TGCGCCAGCAGCCACACCACCCAGGGGATCCAGCCCCAGCATTTT	CASSHTTQGIQPQHF
.	.	TRBV25-1	15	TRBJ1-6	TGTGCCAGCAGCGACCGACAGAGACATAATTCACCCCTCCACTTT	CASSDRQRHNSPLHF
.	.	TRBV7-3	14	TRBJ2-2	TGTGCCAGCAGCACAGTGGCGCAGTCCGGGGAGCTGTTTTTT	CASSTVAQSGELFF
few	.	TRBV2	11	TRBJ1-1	TGTGCCAGCAAAGGGGACACTGAAGCTTTCTTT	CASKGDTEAFF
.	.	TRBV7-8	15	TRBJ1-5	TGTGCCAGCAGCTTATCGGGACACAACAATCAGCCCCAGCATTTT	CASSLSGHNNQPQHF
many	TRBD1	TRBV7-9	15	TRBJ1-5	TGTGCCAGCAGCCCGGACAGGGAGTTCAATCAGCCCCAGCATTTT	CASSPDREFNQPQHF
.	TRBD1	TRBV13	16	TRBJ1-4	TGTGCCAGCAGCCCTGGACAGGGGCCTGCTAATGAAAAACTGTTTTTT	CASSPGQGPANEKLFF
.	.	TRBV7-9	16	TRBJ1-4	TGTGCCAGCAGCTTAGTCACAGTTAATAATAATGAAAAACTGTTTTTT	CASSLVTVNNNEKLFF
.	.	TRBV4-1	15	TRBJ1-3	TGCGCCAGCAGCCAAGCAGGGGCTGGTGGAAACACCATATATTTT	CASSQAGAGGNTIYF
.	TRBD1	TRBV15	15	TRBJ2-5	TGTGCCACCAGCATCATCCGGGACAGACAAGAGACCCAGTACTTC	CATSIIRDRQETQYF
.	.	TRBV19	15	TRBJ2-7	TGTGCCAGTAGTATCATGACAGGACCCTCCTACGAGCAGTACTTC	CASSIMTGPSYEQYF
.	.	TRBV5-1	15	TRBJ1-1	TGCGCCAGCAGCTTGGCCCCCGGGGGGCCTTGGGAAGCTTTCTTT	CASSLAPGGPWEAFF
.	.	TRBV6-1	12	TRBJ1-1	TGTGCCGGTGGACACCTGAACACTGAAGCTTTCTTT	CAGGHLNTEAFF
.	TRBD1	TRBV6-6	13	TRBJ1-2	TGTGCCAGCAGTTACTGGCCAGGGGGAGGCTACACCTTC	CASSYWPGGGYTF
.	.	TRBV5-4	15	TRBJ2-3	TGTGCCAGCAACAAGGGGGCGGGGCACACAGATACGCAGTATTTT	CASNKGAGHTDTQYF
few	TRBD1	TRBV6-5	13	TRBJ1-2	TGTGCCAGCAGACCCACAGGGGGCCATGGCTACACCTTC	CASRPTGGHGYTF
.	TRBD1	TRBV5-1	15	TRBJ1-4	TGCGCCAGCAGCATTTCCGGGACAGGGAGTGAAAAACTGTTTTTT	CASSISGTGSEKLFF
.	TRBD1	TRBV19	16	TRBJ2-3	TGTGCCAGCAGCCCCTCAGGGACAGGGGACACAGATACGCAGTATTTT	CASSPSGTGDTDTQYF
.	TRBD2	TRBV6-1	13	TRBJ2-4	TGTGCCAGCAGTGTTATGGGGGGGGACATTCAGTACTTC	CASSVMGGDIQYF
.	.	TRBV7-8	17	TRBJ2-3	TGTGCCAGCAGCCCGATGGACAGCCGTCTTAGCACAGATACGCAGTATTTT	CASSPMDSRLSTDTQYF
.	TRBD1	TRBV6-1	14	TRBJ1-2	TGTGCCAGCAGCCTGACAGGGGGGGTCTATGGCTACACCTTC	CASSLTGGVYGYTF
.	.	TRBV6-6	13	TRBJ1-1	TGTGCCAGCAGTTACACAATGAACACTGAAGCTTTCTTT	CASSYTMNTEAFF
few	TRBD2	TRBV7-9	17	TRBJ2-1	TGTGCCAGCCAAGGAGGGACTAGCGGGATATCCTACAATGAGCAGTTCTTC	CASQGGTSGISYNEQFF
.	TRBD2	TRBV2	15	TRBJ2-1	TGTGCCAGCAGCCCTACTAGCGGGAGCACCAATGAGCAGTTCTTC	CASSPTSGSTNEQFF
.	.	TRBV6-5	15	TRBJ2-2	TGTGCCAGCAGTTACGGGGGGGCGGTAACCGGGGAGCTGTTTTTT	CASSYGGAVTGELFF
once	TRBD2	TRBV7-2	19	TRBJ2-4	TGTGCCAGCAGCTTAGAATGGGACTACCTTGAGGGAGGCAAAAACATTCAGTACTTC	CASSLEWDYLEGGKNIQYF
.	.	TRBV6-1	12	TRBJ2-1	TGTGCCAGCAGTGAAGTCAGCGATGAGCAGTTCTTC	CASSEVSDEQFF
.	TRBD1	TRBV7-6	16	TRBJ2-7	TGTGCCAGCAGCGCAAGACAGGGTCTTGAAAACTACGAGCAGTACTTC	CASSARQGLENYEQYF
.	TRBD1	TRBV11-2	17	TRBJ1-1	TGTGCCAGCAGCTACTACGGACAGGGGGCCGCAAACACTGAAGCTTTCTTT	CASSYYGQGAANTEAFF